The 9 T cell receptor beta chains listed next were all sequenced from one sample in a study of cytotoxic CD8 clonotypes in ibrutinib-treated CLL. Sequencing was performed with immunoSEQ multiplex PCR; in TCRdb, only in-frame clones are kept and a portion is missing. The sample includes 65,000 to 85,000 clones, 70% to 90% seen only once; the top ten take about 38%. Sequenced here: PBMCs, sampled after 24 months of ibrutinib treatment. The source is a human donor with chronic lymphocytic leukemia.

The chain uses TRBV7-7 and TRBJ2-7, with 7 bases aligning to TRBD2. The CDR3 loop spans 15 amino acids. V gave up 1 base and J gave up 2 bases; unmatched junction bases: 5. Germline CDR1 and CDR2: SSHAT and FNYEAQ (reference sequence). CDR3 protein: CASSLGGSGTYEQYF. In DNA, the CDR3 is TGTGCCAGCAGCTTAGGCGGGAGCGGGACCTACGAGCAGTACTTC.

The chain carries TRBV28 and TRBJ1-5; unclear D gene. This CDR3 is 11 amino acids long. The V end lost 5 bases, the J end lost 3 bases, and 2 bases lay between the germline ends. Germline CDR1 and CDR2: MDHEN and SYDVKM. For the CDR3, the DNA is TGTGCCAGCAGTCCCAATCAGCCCCAGCATTTT. Encoded protein: CASSPNQPQHF.

This clone was observed a few times. J is TRBJ2-7 and V is TRBV5-1; the match to TRBD2 covers 8 bases. V gave up 4 bases and J gave up 3 bases; unmatched junction bases: 9. Germline V gene lookup returns CDR1 SGHRS and CDR2 YFSETQ. The CDR3 loop spans 15 amino acids. CDR3 bases: TGCGCCAGCAGCGAGGTCAGCGGGAGACTCTACGAGCAGTACTTC. Translated, it gives CASSEVSGRLYEQYF.

The chain joins TRBV7-7 to TRBJ2-1, with 13 bases that match TRBD2. V trimming: 5 bases; J trimming: 7 bases; junction bases outside the gene matches: 2. The germline CDR1 and CDR2 sequences are SSHAT and FNYEAQ (reference sequence). CDR3 length: 14 residues. The CDR3 DNA reads TGTGCCAGCAGCCCGGGACTAGCGGGAAATGAGCAGTTCTTC. Translated: CASSPGLAGNEQFF.

The CDR3 protein is CASSATGVNQPQHF. As DNA, the CDR3 is TGTGCCAGCAGCGCGACAGGGGTCAATCAGCCCCAGCATTTT. The chain carries TRBV9 and TRBJ1-5, with 8 nucleotides matching TRBD1. Trimming at V came to 3 bases and at J to 3 bases, leaving 2 bases not matched to a gene. Germline V CDR1 and CDR2: SGDLS, YYNGEE. The CDR3 contains 14 residues.

The V and J genes are TRBV2 and TRBJ2-3; TRBD2 matches 8 bases. This CDR3 contains 17 residues. The junction had 18 bases not matched to a gene; V was cut back by 11 bases and J by 2 bases. CDR1 SNHLY and CDR2 FYNNEI come from the germline V gene. The DNA of the CDR3 is TGTGCCGGATTCGCCGGGGGGCTAGCGGGCTTCACAGATACGCAGTATTTT. Translated: CAGFAGGLAGFTDTQYF.

The chain combines TRBV28 with TRBJ2-1; maybe TRBD1 (5 bases). This CDR3 is 12 amino acids long. In germline, CDR1 is MDHEN, CDR2 SYDVKM. Trimming took off 6 bases at V and 5 bases at J, with 8 bases between the two ends. The CDR3 sequence: CASSGQDNEQFF. CDR3 bases: TGTGCCAGCAGCGGACAAGACAATGAGCAGTTCTTC.

The V and J genes are TRBV18 and TRBJ2-3; TRBD2 agrees at 9 bases. The CDR3 contains 17 residues. The germline CDR1 and CDR2 sequences are KGHSH and LQKENI. The ends lost 0 bases at V and 3 bases at J; junction bases unmatched: 7. This chain's CDR3 is CASSPPRAGGPTDTQYF. CDR3 DNA: TGTGCCAGCTCACCACCTCGGGCGGGAGGGCCAACAGATACGCAGTATTTT.

This sequence joins TRBV7-2 and TRBJ2-4; 7 positions agree with TRBD2. The CDR3 length is 16 residues. V dropped 3 bases and J dropped 0; count of bases not matched to a gene: 5. From germline, CDR1 is SGHTA and CDR2 FQGNSA. The CDR3 loop is CASSLATGGAKNIQYF. CDR3 nucleotides: TGTGCCAGCAGCTTGGCAACGGGAGGAGCCAAAAACATTCAGTACTTC.